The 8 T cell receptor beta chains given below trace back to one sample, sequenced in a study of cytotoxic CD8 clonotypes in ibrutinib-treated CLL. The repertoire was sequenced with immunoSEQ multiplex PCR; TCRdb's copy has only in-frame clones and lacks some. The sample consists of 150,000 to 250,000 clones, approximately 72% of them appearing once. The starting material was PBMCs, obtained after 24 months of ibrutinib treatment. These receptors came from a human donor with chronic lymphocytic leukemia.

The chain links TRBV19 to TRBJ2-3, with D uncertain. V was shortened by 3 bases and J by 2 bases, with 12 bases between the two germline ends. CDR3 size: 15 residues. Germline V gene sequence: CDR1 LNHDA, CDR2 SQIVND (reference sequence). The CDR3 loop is CASSIGQDATDTQYF. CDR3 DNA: TGTGCCAGTAGTATCGGGCAGGACGCCACAGATACGCAGTATTTT.

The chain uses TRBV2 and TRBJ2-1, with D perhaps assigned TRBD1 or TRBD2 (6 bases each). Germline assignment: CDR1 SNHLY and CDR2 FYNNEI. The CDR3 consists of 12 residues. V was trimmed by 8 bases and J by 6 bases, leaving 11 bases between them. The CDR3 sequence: CASGGGTNEQFF. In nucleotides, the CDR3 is TGTGCCAGCGGAGGGGGAACCAATGAGCAGTTCTTC.

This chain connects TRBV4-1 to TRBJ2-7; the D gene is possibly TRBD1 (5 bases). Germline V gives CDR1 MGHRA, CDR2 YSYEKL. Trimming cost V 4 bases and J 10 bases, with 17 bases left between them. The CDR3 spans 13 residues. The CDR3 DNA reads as TGCGCCAGCAGCCCGCTCACCGACAGCCCCCAGTACTTC. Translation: CASSPLTDSPQYF.

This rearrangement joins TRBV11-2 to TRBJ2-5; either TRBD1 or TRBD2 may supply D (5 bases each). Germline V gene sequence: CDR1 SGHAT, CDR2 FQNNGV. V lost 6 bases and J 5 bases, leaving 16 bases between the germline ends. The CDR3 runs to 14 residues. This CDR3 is CASSTRGYGETQYF. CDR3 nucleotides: TGTGCCAGCAGTACTAGGGGTTATGGGGAGACCCAGTACTTC. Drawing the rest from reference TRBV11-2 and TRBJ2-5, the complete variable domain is EAGVAQSPRYKIIEKRQSVAFWCNPISGHATLYWYQQILGQGPKLLIQFQNNGVVDDSQLPKDRFSAERLKGVDSTLKIQPAKLEDSAVYLCASSTRGYGETQYFGPGTRLLVL.

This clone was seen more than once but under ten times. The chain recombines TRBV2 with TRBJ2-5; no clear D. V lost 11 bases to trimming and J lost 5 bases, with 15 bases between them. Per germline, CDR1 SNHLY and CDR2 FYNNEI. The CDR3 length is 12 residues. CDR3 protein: CAGSNFHETQYF. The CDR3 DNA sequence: TGTGCCGGATCGAACTTTCACGAGACCCAGTACTTC.

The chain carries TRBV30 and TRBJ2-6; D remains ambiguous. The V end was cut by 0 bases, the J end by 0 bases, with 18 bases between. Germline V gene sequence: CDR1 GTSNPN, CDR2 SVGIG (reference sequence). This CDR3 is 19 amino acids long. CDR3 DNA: TGTGCCTGGAGTGTTGGCAGAACCTGGGATGGCTCTGGGGCCAACGTCCTGACTTTC. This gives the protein CAWSVGRTWDGSGANVLTF.

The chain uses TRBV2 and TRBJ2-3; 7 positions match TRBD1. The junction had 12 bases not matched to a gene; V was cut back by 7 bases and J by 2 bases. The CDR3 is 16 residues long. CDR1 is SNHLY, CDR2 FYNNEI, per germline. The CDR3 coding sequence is TGTGCCAGCAAACCTATTAACAGGGGAACCACAGATACGCAGTATTTT. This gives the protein CASKPINRGTTDTQYF.

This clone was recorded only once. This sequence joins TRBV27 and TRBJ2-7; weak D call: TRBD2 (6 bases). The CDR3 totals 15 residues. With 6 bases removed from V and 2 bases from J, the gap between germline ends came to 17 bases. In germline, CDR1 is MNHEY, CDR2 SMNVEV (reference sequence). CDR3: CASRPDGGFPYEQYF. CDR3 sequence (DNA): TGTGCCAGCAGGCCCGACGGAGGGTTTCCCTACGAGCAGTACTTC.